Below, 3 T cell receptor beta chains from the same sample are listed, as sequenced in a study of cytomegalovirus exposure and HLA in healthy donors. Sequencing used immunoSEQ multiplex PCR; TCRdb keeps in-frame clones, though not all of them. Among about 73,000 clones listed, approximately 96% were seen once. Sequencing was performed on PBMCs. These receptor sequences come from a man younger than 30 in good health and CMV-seronegative.

The chain employs TRBV15 and TRBJ2-1, with 7 positions matching TRBD1. Germline V lookup: CDR1 LNHNV, CDR2 YYDKDF (reference sequence). After removal of 1 base from V and 12 bases from J, the junction contained 6 bases not matched to a gene. The CDR3 consists of 13 residues. The CDR3 DNA is TGTGCCACCAGCAGAGGGTCGAGACAGGGGCAGTTCTTC. Protein product: CATSRGSRQGQFF.

The chain combines TRBV11-3 with TRBJ2-7; D not certain. CDR3 length equals 14 residues. Trimming removed 0 bases at V and 0 bases at J, with 6 bases between. The V gene's germline CDR1 is SGHNT and CDR2 YENEEA. The CDR3 DNA reads as TGTGCCAGCAGCTTAGACGGTTCCTCCTACGAGCAGTACTTC. The encoded protein is CASSLDGSSYEQYF. Drawing the rest from reference TRBV11-3 and TRBJ2-7, the complete variable domain is EAGVVQSPRYKIIEKKQPVAFWCNPISGHNTLYWYLQNLGQGPELLIRYENEEAVDDSQLPKDRFSAERLKGVDSTLKIQPAELGDSAVYLCASSLDGSSYEQYFGPGTRLTVT.

The rearrangement joins TRBV29-1 to TRBJ2-7; a possible D gene is TRBD1 (6 bases). V lost 4 bases and J lost 7, with 20 bases in between. Germline-derived CDR1 and CDR2 are SQVTM and ANQGSEA. The CDR3 is made up of 14 amino acids. The CDR3 coding sequence is TGCAGCGTTGCCGGACAGTCCGGTTCCGGGGAGCAGTACTTC. It translates to CSVAGQSGSGEQYF.